The clone carrying this T cell receptor (beta chain) has just one count. Its target is unknown. This entry belongs to a study of T cell responses to AZD1222 COVID-19 vaccine. The study, taken as a whole, reports: Repertoire samples came only from after the peak T cell response.

Germline V gene lookup returns CDR1 SNHLY and CDR2 FYNNEI. The ends were cut back, 7 bases at V and 6 bases at J, with 12 bases in the middle. The CDR3 totals 13 residues. Method: immunoSEQ multiplex PCR; TCRdb's copy keeps in-frame clones and lacks some. Of 110,000 to 150,000 clones in the sample, 88% are singletons; the top ten hold 3.1%. The specimen was peripheral blood, collected 28 days after the second AZD1222 dose. The genes are TRBV2 and TRBJ2-2, with D maybe TRBD2 (6 bases). The receptor was isolated from an adult who received the AZD1222 COVID-19 vaccine. This CDR3 reads CASTAGRSGELFF. CDR3 nucleotides: TGTGCCAGCACGGCAGGGAGGTCCGGGGAGCTGTTTTTT.